Presented here are 25 T cell receptor beta chains from one specimen sequenced in a study of shared clonotypes between healthy human individuals. Only in-frame clones appear in the TCRdb table, and some are missing; sequencing was by immunoSEQ multiplex PCR. The top ten hold 0.36% of the sample, which has around 2.5 million clones, approximately 93% seen once. Sample: naive CD4+ T cells from PBMCs. Subset in this sample: CD45RA+ positively selected. The receptors shown here come from a man younger than 35 in good health. Some clones in this sample may be carry-over from other donors' samples.

The chain couples TRBV19 to TRBJ1-2; D might be TRBD1 (5 bases). V gave up 3 bases and J gave up 4 bases, with 9 bases separating them. Germline V gives CDR1 LNHDA, CDR2 SQIVND (reference sequence). This CDR3 spans 13 amino acids. DNA for the CDR3: TGTGCCAGTAGTATGGGGGTTTTCTATGGCTACACCTTC. Translating gives CASSMGVFYGYTF.

Details on this clone: This CDR3 is also generated by other DNA sequences in the sample. V usage is TRBV7-2 and J usage is TRBJ2-7; TRBD2 aligns across 12 bases. J lost 4 bases, V lost 6 bases, and 1 base had no gene match. The CDR3 contains 13 residues. Germline V gene lookup returns CDR1 SGHTA and CDR2 FQGNSA. The CDR3 region is CASRTSGSYEQYF. CDR3 nucleotides: TGTGCCAGCAGGACTAGCGGGAGTTACGAGCAGTACTTC. Looking up the rest from reference TRBV7-2 and TRBJ2-7 gives the full variable domain: GAGVSQSPSNKVTEKGKDVELRCDPISGHTALYWYRQSLGQGLEFLIYFQGNSAPDKSGLPSDRFSAERTGGSVSTLTIQRTQQEDSAVYLCASRTSGSYEQYFGPGTRLTVT.

The rearrangement joins TRBV5-8 to TRBJ1-1; perhaps TRBD1 as D (5 bases). The V and J ends lost 1 base and 10 bases respectively, with 8 bases between them. Germline values: CDR1 SGHTS, CDR2 YDEGEE. The CDR3 spans 11 residues. The CDR3 region is CASSLRGGAFF. CDR3 in DNA: TGTGCCAGCAGCTTGCGGGGGGGAGCTTTCTTT.

The chain joins TRBV5-4 to TRBJ2-3; no definite D call. The germline V gene encodes CDR1 SGHNT and CDR2 YYREEE (reference sequence). With 2 bases removed from V and 4 bases from J, the gap between germline ends came to 5 bases. CDR3 length: 12 residues. CDR3 loop: CASSFLADTQYF. CDR3 in DNA: TGTGCCAGCAGCTTTTTAGCAGATACGCAGTATTTT.

V gene TRBV27 combines with J gene TRBJ2-5; no clear D gene. The CDR3 is made up of 15 amino acids. Per the germline V gene, CDR1 is MNHEY and CDR2 is SMNVEV (reference sequence). V was trimmed by 5 bases and J by 1 base, leaving 14 bases between them. CDR3 residues: CASSNRQTTQETQYF. As DNA, the CDR3 is TGTGCCAGCAGTAACCGACAAACTACCCAAGAGACCCAGTACTTC.

The V gene is TRBV6-1, the J gene TRBJ2-7; TRBD1 matches 7 bases. The CDR3 loop spans 15 amino acids. Germline V lookup: CDR1 MNHNS, CDR2 SASEGT. V was pared by 5 bases and J by 0 bases, with 7 bases of the junction left unmatched. This chain's CDR3 is CASSPEAGGSYEQYF. Here the CDR3 DNA reads TGTGCCAGCAGTCCAGAGGCAGGGGGCTCCTACGAGCAGTACTTC.

The CDR3 protein is CAWRGPEKLFF. The DNA of the CDR3 is TGTGCCTGGAGGGGACCTGAAAAACTGTTTTTT. This chain connects TRBV30 to TRBJ1-4, with a possible D match to TRBD1 (5 bases). From germline, CDR1 is GTSNPN and CDR2 SVGIG (reference sequence). V was pared by 3 bases and J by 7 bases, with 6 bases between. This CDR3 is built from 11 residues.

The chain uses TRBV28 and TRBJ2-3; TRBD2 matches 12 bases. Germline V gene sequence: CDR1 MDHEN, CDR2 SYDVKM. V trimming: 5 bases; J trimming: 5 bases; junction bases outside the gene matches: 11. The CDR3 contains 17 residues. The CDR3 nucleotides read TGTGCCAGCAGTCAACTCTTCGGGACTAGCGGGTTAGATACGCAGTATTTT. It encodes CASSQLFGTSGLDTQYF.

V gene TRBV2 combines with J gene TRBJ1-5; D call uncertain. The germline CDR1 and CDR2 sequences are SNHLY and FYNNEI. With 6 bases removed from V and 5 bases from J, the gap between germline ends came to 5 bases. The CDR3 contains 11 residues. CDR3 amino acids: CASRWDQPQHF. CDR3 nucleotides: TGTGCCAGCAGGTGGGATCAGCCCCAGCATTTT.

The gene calls are TRBV7-9 and TRBJ1-1; 10 nucleotides agree with TRBD1. V lost 6 bases to trimming and J lost 6 bases; unmatched junction nucleotides: 7. Germline values: CDR1 SEHNR, CDR2 FQNEAQ (reference sequence). The CDR3 length is 14 residues. Written as DNA, the CDR3 is TGTGCCAGCAGTTTCAGGACAGGGGGATCTGAAGCTTTCTTT. This codes for CASSFRTGGSEAFF. The full variable domain, completed using reference TRBV7-9 and TRBJ1-1, is DTGVSQNPRHKITKRGQNVTFRCDPISEHNRLYWYRQTLGQGPEFLTYFQNEAQLEKSRLLSDRFSAERPKGSFSTLEIQRTEQGDSAMYLCASSFRTGGSEAFFGQGTRLTVV.

The chain has TRBV19 and TRBJ2-3, with 14 bases identical to TRBD2. The V gene end was trimmed by 5 bases and the J gene end by 8 bases; junction bases not matched to a gene: 15. The CDR3 totals 18 residues. Germline CDR1 reads LNHDA; CDR2 reads SQIVND (reference sequence). The CDR3 region has the DNA TGTGCCAGTAGTGACGCGCTCGGGACTAGCGGGAGTCTTGGTACGCAGTATTTT. Protein: CASSDALGTSGSLGTQYF.

Only a few counts were recorded for this clone. The V call is TRBV19, the J call TRBJ2-2, with D possibly being TRBD2 (5 bases). The CDR3 length is 13 residues. Germline-derived CDR1 and CDR2 are LNHDA and SQIVND (reference sequence). V was shortened by 6 bases and J by 6 bases, with 11 bases between the two germline ends. The CDR3 reads CASRGLAAGELFF. CDR3 sequence (DNA): TGTGCCAGTAGGGGTCTAGCAGCCGGGGAGCTGTTTTTT.

V usage is TRBV30 and J usage is TRBJ1-2; TRBD1 might be the D (6 bases). V shed 0 bases and J shed 4 bases, with 12 bases lying between them. There are 14 residues in the CDR3. Germline V lookup: CDR1 GTSNPN, CDR2 SVGIG (reference sequence). DNA of the CDR3: TGTGCCTGGAGTGTACGGGGGCTCGGCTATGGCTACACCTTC. This encodes CAWSVRGLGYGYTF. Filled out from reference TRBV30 and TRBJ1-2, the complete variable domain reads SQTIHQWPATLVQPVGSPLSLECTVEGTSNPNLYWYRQAAGRGLQLLFYSVGIGQISSEVPQNLSASRPQDRQFILSSKKLLLSDSGFYLCAWSVRGLGYGYTFGSGTRLTVV.

This chain connects TRBV18 to TRBJ1-3, with D perhaps TRBD1 (5 bases). The CDR3 consists of 14 residues. Germline V gives CDR1 KGHSH, CDR2 LQKENI. Between the trimmed V and J ends, which lost 3 bases and 11 bases, there was a span of 17 bases. The CDR3 region has the DNA TGTGCCAGCTCACCGGACGGGGGGACGGTCGCCATATATTTT. As protein: CASSPDGGTVAIYF.

Of note for this clone: The sample contains more than one DNA sequence encoding this CDR3. This chain uses TRBV28 with TRBJ2-7; D uncertain. Germline CDR1 reads MDHEN; CDR2 reads SYDVKM. The CDR3 sequence is 12 residues long. V was pared by 2 bases and J by 4 bases, with 6 bases between. CDR3 in amino acids: CASSLAEYEQYF. In nucleotides, the CDR3 is TGTGCCAGCAGTTTAGCGGAGTACGAGCAGTACTTC. The variable domain in full, with the rest retrieved from reference TRBV28 and TRBJ2-7, is DVKVTQSSRYLVKRTGEKVFLECVQDMDHENMFWYRQDPGLGLRLIYFSYDVKMKEKGDIPEGYSVSREKKERFSLILESASTNQTSMYLCASSLAEYEQYFGPGTRLTVT.

This chain uses TRBV27 with TRBJ1-1, with 11 bases fitting TRBD1. Looked up from germline, CDR1 is MNHEY and CDR2 is SMNVEV (reference sequence). Trimming took 6 bases from V and 6 from J; bases not matched to a gene: 12. This CDR3 comprises 16 residues. The CDR3 DNA reads as TGTGCCAGCAGCCGGACAGGGGGCTCACGAACATCTGAAGCTTTCTTT. Protein: CASSRTGGSRTSEAFF.

This sequence joins TRBV10-3 and TRBJ2-2, with 7 bases identical to TRBD2. V was pared by 2 bases and J by 7 bases, with 7 bases of the junction left unmatched. Germline-derived CDR1 and CDR2 are ENHRY and SYGVKD. CDR3 length: 15 amino acids. As DNA, the CDR3 is TGTGCCATCAGTGAGAGAACTAGCGAGGTCGGGGAGCTGTTTTTT. Amino acid sequence: CAISERTSEVGELFF.

The table lists this clone with a few counts. The chain combines TRBV28 with TRBJ1-5, with D unresolved. Germline loops: CDR1 MDHEN, CDR2 SYDVKM. The CDR3 consists of 15 residues. Trimming took 6 bases from V and 2 from J, leaving 14 bases between them. The CDR3 coding sequence is TGTGCCAGCAGACCTGGGGAGAGAGGCAATCAGCCCCAGCATTTT. Residues: CASRPGERGNQPQHF.

This chain connects TRBV7-3 to TRBJ1-1; D might be TRBD1 (5 bases). The CDR3 sequence is 15 residues long. The germline gives CDR1 SGHTA, CDR2 FQGTGA. V dropped 1 base and J dropped 5 bases, with 14 bases sitting between them. CDR3 bases: TGTGCCAGCAGCTTAAGCGGGTGGGGGAGGACTGAAGCTTTCTTT. Translation: CASSLSGWGRTEAFF.

The chain carries TRBV11-2 and TRBJ2-1; 10 positions agree with TRBD2. Germline V lookup: CDR1 SGHAT, CDR2 FQNNGV. The CDR3 totals 13 residues. The junction had 5 bases not matched to a gene; V was cut back by 5 bases and J by 10 bases. Here the CDR3 DNA reads TGTGCCAGCAGCCGCATAGCGGGAGGCGAGCAGTTCTTC. As protein: CASSRIAGGEQFF.

The chain employs TRBV28 and TRBJ1-1; D gene unclear. Deletions cut 6 bases from V and 0 bases from J, with 11 bases between. The CDR3 sequence is 14 residues long. Germline V gene data show CDR1 as MDHEN and CDR2 as SYDVKM. The CDR3 region is CASSPRVLNTEAFF. DNA of the CDR3: TGTGCCAGCAGCCCCAGAGTTCTGAACACTGAAGCTTTCTTT.

Note on this clone: Other DNA sequences in this specimen translate into the identical CDR3. V gene TRBV5-1 combines with J gene TRBJ1-3; D gene ambiguous. The germline V and J ends were trimmed by 0 bases and 2 bases, with 6 bases remaining between them. There are 14 residues in the CDR3. Germline lookup yields CDR1 SGHRS and CDR2 YFSETQ. The CDR3 DNA reads as TGCGCCAGCAGCTTGGAAGGGACTGGAAACACCATATATTTT. This codes for CASSLEGTGNTIYF. The variable domain in full, completed from reference TRBV5-1 and TRBJ1-3, reads KAGVTQTPRYLIKTRGQQVTLSCSPISGHRSVSWYQQTPGQGLQFLFEYFSETQRNKGNFPGRFSGRQFSNSRSEMNVSTLELGDSALYLCASSLEGTGNTIYFGEGSWLTVV.

The chain links TRBV6-1 to TRBJ1-5; maybe TRBD1 (5 bases). V was shortened by 4 bases and J by 3 bases, with 16 bases between the two germline ends. Germline V gene data show CDR1 as MNHNS and CDR2 as SASEGT. This CDR3 spans 16 amino acids. The CDR3 nucleotides read TGTGCCAGCAGTGGTACCGGCAGGGTCGTCAATCAGCCCCAGCATTTT. Its protein product is CASSGTGRVVNQPQHF.

V and J are TRBV29-1 and TRBJ2-3, with TRBD2 matching 7 bases. CDR3 length: 15 residues. The V gene end was trimmed by 7 bases and the J gene end by 0 bases; junction bases not matched to a gene: 10. CDR1 SQVTM and CDR2 ANQGSEA come from the germline V gene. The CDR3 here is CSESGVLLSTDTQYF. Written as DNA, the CDR3 is TGCAGCGAAAGCGGGGTTCTACTCAGCACAGATACGCAGTATTTT.

The chain has TRBV28 and TRBJ2-7, with 13 positions matching TRBD2. Looked up from germline, CDR1 is MDHEN and CDR2 is SYDVKM. There are 13 residues in the CDR3. The ends lost 5 bases at V and 11 bases at J; junction bases unmatched: 6. The CDR3 DNA follows: TGTGCCAGCAGTACGGGACTAGCGGGATTGAAGTACTTC. It is translated as CASSTGLAGLKYF. The variable domain in full, with the rest retrieved from reference TRBV28 and TRBJ2-7, is DVKVTQSSRYLVKRTGEKVFLECVQDMDHENMFWYRQDPGLGLRLIYFSYDVKMKEKGDIPEGYSVSREKKERFSLILESASTNQTSMYLCASSTGLAGLKYFGPGTRLTVT.